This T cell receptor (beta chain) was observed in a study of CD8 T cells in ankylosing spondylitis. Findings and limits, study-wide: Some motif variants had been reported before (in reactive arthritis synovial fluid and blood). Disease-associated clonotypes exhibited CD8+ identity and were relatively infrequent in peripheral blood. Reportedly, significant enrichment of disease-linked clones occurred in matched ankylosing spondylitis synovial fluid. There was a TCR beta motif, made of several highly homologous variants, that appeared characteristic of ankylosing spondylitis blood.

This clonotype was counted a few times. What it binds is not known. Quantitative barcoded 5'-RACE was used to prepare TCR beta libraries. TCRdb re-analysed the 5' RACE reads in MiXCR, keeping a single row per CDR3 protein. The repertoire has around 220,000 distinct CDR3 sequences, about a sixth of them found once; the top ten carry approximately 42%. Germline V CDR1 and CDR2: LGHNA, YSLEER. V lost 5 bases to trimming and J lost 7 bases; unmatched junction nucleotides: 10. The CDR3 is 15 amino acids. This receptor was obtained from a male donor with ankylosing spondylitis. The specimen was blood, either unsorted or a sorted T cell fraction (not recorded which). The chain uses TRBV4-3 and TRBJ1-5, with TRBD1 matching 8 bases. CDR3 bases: TGCGCCAGCAGCGCAACCCCAGGGGGCGGGCAGCCCCAGCATTTT. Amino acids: CASSATPGGGQPQHF.